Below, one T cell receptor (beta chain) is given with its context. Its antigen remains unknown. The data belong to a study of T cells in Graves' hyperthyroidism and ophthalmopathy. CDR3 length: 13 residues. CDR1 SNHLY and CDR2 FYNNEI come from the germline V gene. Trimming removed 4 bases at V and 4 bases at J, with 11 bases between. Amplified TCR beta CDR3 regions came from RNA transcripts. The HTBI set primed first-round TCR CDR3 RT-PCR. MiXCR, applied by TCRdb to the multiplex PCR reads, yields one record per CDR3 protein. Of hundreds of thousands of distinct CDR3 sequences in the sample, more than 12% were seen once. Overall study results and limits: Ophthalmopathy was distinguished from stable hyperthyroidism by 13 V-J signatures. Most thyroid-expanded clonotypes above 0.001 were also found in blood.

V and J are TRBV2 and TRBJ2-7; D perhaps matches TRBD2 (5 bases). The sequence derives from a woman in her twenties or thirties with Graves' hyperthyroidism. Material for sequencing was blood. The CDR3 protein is CASSAGRFYEQYF. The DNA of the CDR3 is TGTGCCAGCAGTGCGGGAAGGTTTTACGAGCAGTACTTC.